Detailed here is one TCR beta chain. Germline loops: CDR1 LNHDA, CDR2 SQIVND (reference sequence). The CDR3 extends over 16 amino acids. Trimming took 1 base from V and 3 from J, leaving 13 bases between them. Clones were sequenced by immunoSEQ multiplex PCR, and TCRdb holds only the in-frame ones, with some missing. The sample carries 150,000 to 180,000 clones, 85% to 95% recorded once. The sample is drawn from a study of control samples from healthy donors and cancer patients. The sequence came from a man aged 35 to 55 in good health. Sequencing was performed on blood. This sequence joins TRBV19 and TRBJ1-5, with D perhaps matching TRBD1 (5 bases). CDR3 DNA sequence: TGTGCCAGTAGTATAGTTCTCGACAGACACAATCAGCCCCAGCATTTT. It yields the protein CASSIVLDRHNQPQHF.